This T cell receptor beta chain was obtained from a study of T cell clonotyping in hematopoietic cell transplantation. The germline V and J ends were trimmed by 0 bases and 5 bases, with 11 bases remaining between them. The germline V gene encodes CDR1 LGHNA and CDR2 YSLEER. The CDR3 consists of 15 residues. Sequencing used immunoSEQ multiplex PCR; TCRdb keeps in-frame clones, though not all of them. Among around 2,700 clones listed, around 80% were seen once. The clonotype was recovered from a male patient in his sixties who had an allogeneic stem cell transplant, so T cells may come from the graft donor. Some clones in this sample may be carry-over from other donors' samples. J is TRBJ2-1 and V is TRBV4-3; D is ambiguous. The specimen comprised peripheral blood mononuclear cells, sampled 30 days after allogeneic stem cell transplant. The DNA of the CDR3 is TGCGCCAGCAGCCAAGAAGTCTGGCTGAACAATGAGCAGTTCTTC. It encodes CASSQEVWLNNEQFF.